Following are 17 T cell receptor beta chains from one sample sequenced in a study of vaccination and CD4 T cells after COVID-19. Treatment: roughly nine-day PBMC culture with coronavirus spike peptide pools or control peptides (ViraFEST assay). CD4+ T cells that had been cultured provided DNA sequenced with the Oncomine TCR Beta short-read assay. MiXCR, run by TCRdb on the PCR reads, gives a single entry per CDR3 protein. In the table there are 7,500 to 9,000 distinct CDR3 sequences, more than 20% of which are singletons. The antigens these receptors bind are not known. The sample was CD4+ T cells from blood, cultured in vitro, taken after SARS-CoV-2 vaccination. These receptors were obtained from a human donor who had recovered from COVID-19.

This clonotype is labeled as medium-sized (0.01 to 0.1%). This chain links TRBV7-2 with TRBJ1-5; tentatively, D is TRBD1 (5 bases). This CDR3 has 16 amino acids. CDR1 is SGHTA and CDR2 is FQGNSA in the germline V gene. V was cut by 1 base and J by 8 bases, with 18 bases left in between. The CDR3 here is CASSLGPGRGDEPQHF. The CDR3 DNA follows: TGTGCCAGCAGCTTAGGTCCAGGACGGGGGGATGAGCCCCAGCATTTT.

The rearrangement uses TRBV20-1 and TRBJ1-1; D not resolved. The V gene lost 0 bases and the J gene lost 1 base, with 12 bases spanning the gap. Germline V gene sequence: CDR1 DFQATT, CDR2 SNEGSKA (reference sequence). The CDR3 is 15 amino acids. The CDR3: CSARDFRAANTEAFF. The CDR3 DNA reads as TGCAGTGCTAGAGATTTTAGGGCAGCGAACACTGAAGCTTTCTTT.

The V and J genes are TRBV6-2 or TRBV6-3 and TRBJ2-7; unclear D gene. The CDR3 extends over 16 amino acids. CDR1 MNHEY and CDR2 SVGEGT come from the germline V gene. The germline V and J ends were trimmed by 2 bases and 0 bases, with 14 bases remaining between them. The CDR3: CASSYSRELSSYEQYF. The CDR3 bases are TGTGCCAGCAGTTACAGTCGCGAACTAAGCTCCTACGAGCAGTACTTC.

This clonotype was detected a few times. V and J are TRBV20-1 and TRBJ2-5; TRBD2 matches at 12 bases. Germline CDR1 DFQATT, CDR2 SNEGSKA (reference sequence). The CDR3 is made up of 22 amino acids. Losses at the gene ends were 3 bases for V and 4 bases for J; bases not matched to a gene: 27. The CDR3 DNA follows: TGCAGTGCTAGTGCGGGGGTCGGCGCGGGACTAGCGGGCAAATACAGTAGAGAGACCCAGTACTTC. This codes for CSASAGVGAGLAGKYSRETQYF.

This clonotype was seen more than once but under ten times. The CDR3 coding sequence is TGTGCCAGCAGCTTAGTAGTATTAGGAGGCACAGATACGCAGTATTTT. This gives the protein CASSLVVLGGTDTQYF. The chain is built from TRBV7-9 and TRBJ2-3, with D unresolved. The CDR3 covers 16 residues. V lost 1 base, J lost 1 base, and 12 bases lay in between. Looked up from germline, CDR1 is SEHNR and CDR2 is FQNEAQ (reference sequence).

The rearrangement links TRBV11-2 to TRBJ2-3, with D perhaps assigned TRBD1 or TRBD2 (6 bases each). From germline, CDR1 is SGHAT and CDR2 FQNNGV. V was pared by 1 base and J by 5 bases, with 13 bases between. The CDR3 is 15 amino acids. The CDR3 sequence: CASSLGLGGGDTQYF. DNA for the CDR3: TGTGCCAGCAGCTTAGGACTCGGGGGCGGAGATACGCAGTATTTT.

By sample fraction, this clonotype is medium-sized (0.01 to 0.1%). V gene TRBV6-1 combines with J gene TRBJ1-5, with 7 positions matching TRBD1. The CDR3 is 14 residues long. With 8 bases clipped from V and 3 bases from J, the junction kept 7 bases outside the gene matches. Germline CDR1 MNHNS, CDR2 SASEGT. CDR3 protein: CASGQARNNQPQHF. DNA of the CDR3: TGTGCCAGCGGACAGGCGAGGAACAATCAGCCCCAGCATTTT.

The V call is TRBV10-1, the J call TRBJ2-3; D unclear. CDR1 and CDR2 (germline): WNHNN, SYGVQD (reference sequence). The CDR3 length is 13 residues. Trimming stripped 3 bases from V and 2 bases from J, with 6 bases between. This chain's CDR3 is CASSERPTDTQYF. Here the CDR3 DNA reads TGCGCCAGCAGTGAAAGGCCCACAGATACGCAGTATTTT.

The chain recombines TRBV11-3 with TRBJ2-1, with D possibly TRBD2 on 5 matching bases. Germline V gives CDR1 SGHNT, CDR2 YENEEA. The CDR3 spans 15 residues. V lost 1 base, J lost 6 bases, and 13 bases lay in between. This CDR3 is CASSLVSSPFNEQFF. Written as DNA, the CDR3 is TGTGCCAGCAGCTTAGTATCTAGCCCCTTCAATGAGCAGTTCTTC.

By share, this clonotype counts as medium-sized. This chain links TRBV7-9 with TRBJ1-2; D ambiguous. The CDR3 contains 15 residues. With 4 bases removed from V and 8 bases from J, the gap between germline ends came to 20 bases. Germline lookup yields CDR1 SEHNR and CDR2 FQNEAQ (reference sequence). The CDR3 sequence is CASSYIQALAGGYTF. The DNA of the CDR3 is TGTGCCAGCAGCTACATCCAGGCCCTGGCTGGGGGCTACACCTTC. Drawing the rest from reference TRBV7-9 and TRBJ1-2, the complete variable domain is DTGVSQNPRHKITKRGQNVTFRCDPISEHNRLYWYRQTLGQGPEFLTYFQNEAQLEKSRLLSDRFSAERPKGSFSTLEIQRTEQGDSAMYLCASSYIQALAGGYTFGSGTRLTVV.

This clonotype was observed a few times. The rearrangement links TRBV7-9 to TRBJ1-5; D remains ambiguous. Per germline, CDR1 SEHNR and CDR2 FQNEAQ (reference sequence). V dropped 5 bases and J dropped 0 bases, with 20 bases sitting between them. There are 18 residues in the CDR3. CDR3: CASSPGSINSYSNQPQHF. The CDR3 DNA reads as TGTGCCAGCAGCCCCGGGTCCATTAATTCGTATAGCAATCAGCCCCAGCATTTT.

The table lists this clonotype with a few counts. In nucleotides, the CDR3 is TGTGCCAGCAGCTTCGTTACCTCGAGCAAAAACATTCAGTACTTC. Translating it yields CASSFVTSSKNIQYF. The rearrangement links TRBV7-9 to TRBJ2-4; D is unresolved. The length of the CDR3 is 15 residues. The germline V gene encodes CDR1 SEHNR and CDR2 FQNEAQ (reference sequence). Deletions cut 3 bases from V and 3 bases from J, with 12 bases between.

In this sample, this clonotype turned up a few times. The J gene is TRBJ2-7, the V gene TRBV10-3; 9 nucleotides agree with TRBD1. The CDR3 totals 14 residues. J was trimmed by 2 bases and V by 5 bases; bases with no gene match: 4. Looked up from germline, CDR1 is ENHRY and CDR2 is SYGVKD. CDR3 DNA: TGTGCCATCAGTCGGACAGGGGATACCTACGAGCAGTACTTC. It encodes CAISRTGDTYEQYF.

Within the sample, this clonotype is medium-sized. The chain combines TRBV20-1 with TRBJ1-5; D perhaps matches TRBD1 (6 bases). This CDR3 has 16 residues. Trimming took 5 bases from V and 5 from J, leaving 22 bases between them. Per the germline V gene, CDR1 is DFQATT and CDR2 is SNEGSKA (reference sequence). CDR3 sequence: CSAHIDRPSGDQPQHF. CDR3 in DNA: TGCAGTGCTCACATTGACAGGCCTAGTGGGGATCAGCCCCAGCATTTT.

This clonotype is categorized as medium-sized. CDR3 nucleotides: TGTGCCAGCAGCTTCAGGGAAGGACAGCCCCAGCATTTT. It is translated as CASSFREGQPQHF. The chain links TRBV7-2 to TRBJ1-5; weak D call: TRBD1 (5 bases). The germline CDR1 and CDR2 sequences are SGHTA and FQGNSA. The CDR3 sequence is 13 residues long. The V gene lost 3 bases and the J gene lost 7 bases, with 10 bases spanning the gap.

CDR3 in DNA: TGTGCCAGCAGTTACAGGGGCTCCTACGAGCAGTACTTC. Translation gives CASSYRGSYEQYF. The gene calls are TRBV2 and TRBJ2-7; 7 bases line up with TRBD1. Looked up from germline, CDR1 is SNHLY and CDR2 is FYNNEI. The CDR3 covers 13 residues. V lost 5 bases, J lost 0 bases, and 1 base stayed unmatched.

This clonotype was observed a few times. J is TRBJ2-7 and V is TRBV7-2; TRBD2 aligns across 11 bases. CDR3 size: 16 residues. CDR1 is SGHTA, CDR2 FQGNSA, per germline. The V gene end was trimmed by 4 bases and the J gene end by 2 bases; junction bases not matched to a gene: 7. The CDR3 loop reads CASSYSGTSGTYEQYF. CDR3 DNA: TGTGCCAGCAGCTATTCCGGGACTAGCGGTACCTACGAGCAGTACTTC.